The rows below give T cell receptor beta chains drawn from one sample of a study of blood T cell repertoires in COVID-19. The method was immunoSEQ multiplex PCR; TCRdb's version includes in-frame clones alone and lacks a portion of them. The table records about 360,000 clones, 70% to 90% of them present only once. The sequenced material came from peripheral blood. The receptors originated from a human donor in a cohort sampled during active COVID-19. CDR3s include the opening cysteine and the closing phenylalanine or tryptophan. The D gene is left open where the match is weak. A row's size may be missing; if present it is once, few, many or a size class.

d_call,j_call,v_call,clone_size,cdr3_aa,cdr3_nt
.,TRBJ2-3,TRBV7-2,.,CASSLGNGDTDTQYF,TGTGCCAGCAGCTTAGGGAACGGAGACACAGATACGCAGTATTTT
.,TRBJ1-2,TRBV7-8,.,CASSLGTKGYGYTF,TGTGCCAGCAGCTTAGGGACTAAGGGCTATGGCTACACCTTC
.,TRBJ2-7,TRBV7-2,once,CASSPDYSSYEQYF,TGTGCCAGCAGCCCCGACTATAGCTCCTACGAGCAGTACTTC
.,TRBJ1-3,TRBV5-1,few,CASSSRIQAPGNTIYF,TGCGCCAGCAGCTCCAGAATTCAGGCTCCTGGAAACACCATATATTTT
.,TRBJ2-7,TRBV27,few,CASRRHSPQAYEQYF,TGTGCCAGCAGACGACACAGCCCCCAAGCCTACGAGCAGTACTTC
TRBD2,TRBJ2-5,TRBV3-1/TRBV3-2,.,CASSQPTGLAVQETQYF,TGTGCCAGCAGCCAACCGACAGGACTAGCGGTCCAAGAGACCCAGTACTTC
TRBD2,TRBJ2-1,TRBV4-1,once,CASRTGGSYNEQFF,TGCGCCAGCAGAACGGGCGGGAGCTACAATGAGCAGTTCTTC
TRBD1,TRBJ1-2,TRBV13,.,CASSSTGQASYGYTF,TGTGCCAGCAGCTCCACCGGACAGGCTTCCTATGGCTACACCTTC
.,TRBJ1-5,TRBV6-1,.,CASSEGSQPQHF,TGTGCCAGCAGTGAAGGGAGTCAGCCCCAGCATTTT
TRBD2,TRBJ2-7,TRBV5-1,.,CASSLTSGTYEQYF,TGCGCCAGCAGCTTGACTAGCGGAACCTACGAGCAGTACTTC
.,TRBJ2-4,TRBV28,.,CASSASMEYKNIQYF,TGTGCCAGCAGTGCCAGTATGGAGTACAAAAACATTCAGTACTTC
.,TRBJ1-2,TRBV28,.,CASSLGGREGLYGYTF,TGTGCCAGCAGTTTAGGGGGGAGGGAAGGACTCTATGGCTACACCTTC
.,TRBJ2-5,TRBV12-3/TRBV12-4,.,CASSPSSSPQYF,TGTGCCAGCAGCCCTAGTTCAAGCCCCCAGTACTTC
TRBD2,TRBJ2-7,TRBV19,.,CASSKLASGDYEQYF,TGTGCCAGTAGTAAACTGGCTAGCGGAGACTACGAGCAGTACTTC
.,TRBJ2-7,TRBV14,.,CASSGHSYEQYF,TGTGCCAGCAGCGGGCACTCCTACGAGCAGTACTTC
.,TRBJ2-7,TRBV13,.,CASSLGFSYEQYF,TGTGCCAGCAGCTTAGGCTTTTCCTACGAGCAGTACTTC
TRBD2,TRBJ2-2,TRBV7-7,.,CASSLVGGGTGELFF,TGTGCTAGCAGCTTAGTTGGCGGGGGCACCGGGGAGCTGTTTTTT
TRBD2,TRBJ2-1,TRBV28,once,CASSLAGGYNEQFF,TGTGCCAGCAGTTTAGCGGGAGGGTACAATGAGCAGTTCTTC
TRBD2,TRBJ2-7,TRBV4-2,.,CASSPQGRLAGVSYEQYF,TGTGCCAGCAGCCCCCAGGGGAGACTAGCGGGAGTAAGCTACGAGCAGTACTTC
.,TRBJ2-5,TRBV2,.,CASSELGHTSTETQYF,TGTGCCAGCAGTGAATTAGGGCATACTAGTACAGAGACCCAGTACTTC
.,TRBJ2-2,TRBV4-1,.,CASSQEGGPGELFF,TGCGCCAGCAGCCAAGAAGGGGGTCCCGGGGAGCTGTTTTTT
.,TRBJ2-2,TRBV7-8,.,CASSLARSQAELFF,TGTGCCAGCAGCTTAGCCAGGTCCCAAGCTGAGCTGTTTTTT
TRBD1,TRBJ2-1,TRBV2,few,CASRSLGTGLHEQFF,TGTGCCAGCAGGTCTTTGGGGACAGGGCTTCATGAGCAGTTCTTC
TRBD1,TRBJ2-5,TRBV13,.,CASSFLRDSSQETQYF,TGTGCCAGCAGCTTCCTGAGGGACAGCTCACAAGAGACCCAGTACTTC
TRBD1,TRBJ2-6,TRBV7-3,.,CASSPHVPGQGLAGANVLTF,TGTGCCAGCAGCCCCCACGTACCGGGACAGGGTTTGGCTGGGGCCAACGTCCTGACTTTC
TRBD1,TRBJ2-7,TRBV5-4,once,CASSSDPTGIGYEQYF,TGTGCCAGCAGCAGTGACCCGACAGGGATTGGGTACGAGCAGTACTTC
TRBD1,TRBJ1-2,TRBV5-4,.,CASSGGIRGPHGYTF,TGTGCCAGCAGCGGAGGTATCAGGGGGCCTCATGGCTACACCTTC
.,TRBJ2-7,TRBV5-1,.,CASDQGVLGEQYF,TGCGCCAGCGACCAAGGGGTTTTGGGCGAGCAGTACTTC
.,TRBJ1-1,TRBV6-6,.,CASLSSPDTEAFF,TGTGCCAGTCTGTCCTCTCCGGACACTGAAGCTTTCTTT
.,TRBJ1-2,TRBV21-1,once,CASSPWIAVF,TGTGCCAGCAGCCCGTGGATAGCAGTCTTC
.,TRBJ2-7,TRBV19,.,CASSIGRGAYEQYF,TGTGCCAGTAGTATCGGCCGCGGGGCCTACGAGCAGTACTTC
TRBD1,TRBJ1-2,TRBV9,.,CASSALRRSGGLGGYTF,TGTGCCAGCAGCGCCCTGAGAAGATCAGGGGGCCTTGGTGGCTACACCTTC
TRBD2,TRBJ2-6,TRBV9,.,CASSSRLAGGPIGANVLTF,TGTGCCAGCAGCTCCCGACTAGCGGGAGGGCCTATAGGGGCCAACGTCCTGACTTTC
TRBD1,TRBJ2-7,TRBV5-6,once,CASSSNRDRYEQYF,TGTGCCAGCAGCTCGAACCGGGACAGGTACGAGCAGTACTTC
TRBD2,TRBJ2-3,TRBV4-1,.,CASSQGVYGRVTDTQYF,TGCGCCAGCAGCCAAGGAGTATACGGGAGGGTCACAGATACGCAGTATTTT
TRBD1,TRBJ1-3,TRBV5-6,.,CASSPRTGAAGNTIYF,TGTGCCAGCAGCCCCCGGACAGGGGCAGCTGGAAACACCATATATTTT
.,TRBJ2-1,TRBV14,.,CASSRLGYEQFF,TGTGCCAGCAGCCGCCTCGGGTATGAGCAGTTCTTC
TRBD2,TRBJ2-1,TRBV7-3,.,CASSTEGGSYNEQFF,TGTGCCAGCAGCACCGAGGGAGGGTCCTACAATGAGCAGTTCTTC
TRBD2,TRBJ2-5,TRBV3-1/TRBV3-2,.,CASSFPLAGRETQYF,TGTGCCAGCAGCTTCCCCCTAGCGGGGAGAGAGACCCAGTACTTC
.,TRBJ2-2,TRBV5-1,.,CASSLQTGELFF,TGCGCCAGCAGCTTACAGACCGGGGAGCTGTTTTTT
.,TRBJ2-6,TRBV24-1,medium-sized,CATSWGGGSGANVLTF,TGTGCCACCTCGTGGGGGGGCGGCTCTGGGGCCAACGTCCTGACTTTC
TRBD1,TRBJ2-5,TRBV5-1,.,CASSLSLGQGVRETQYF,TGCGCCAGCAGCTTATCCCTAGGACAGGGAGTACGAGAGACCCAGTACTTC
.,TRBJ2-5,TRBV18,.,CASSTRPTGSQETQYF,TGTGCCAGCTCAACCCGACCCACCGGGAGCCAAGAGACCCAGTACTTC
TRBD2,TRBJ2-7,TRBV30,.,CATGGMRAEQYF,TGTGCCACGGGGGGGATGAGGGCCGAGCAGTACTTC
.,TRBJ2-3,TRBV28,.,CASSLEAVTDTQYF,TGTGCCAGCAGTTTGGAGGCAGTCACAGATACGCAGTATTTT
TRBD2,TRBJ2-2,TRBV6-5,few,CASGLAGGATGELFF,TGTGCCAGCGGCCTAGCGGGGGGTGCCACCGGGGAGCTGTTTTTT
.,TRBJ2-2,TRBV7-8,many,CASSSYRQGYANTGELFF,TGTGCCAGCAGCTCATACCGTCAGGGATACGCGAACACCGGGGAGCTGTTTTTT
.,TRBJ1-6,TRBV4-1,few,CASSRTLSEMNSPLHF,TGCGCCAGCAGCCGCACATTGTCGGAGATGAATTCACCCCTCCACTTT
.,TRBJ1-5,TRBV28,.,CASSLAGRGPQHF,TGTGCCAGCAGTTTAGCGGGAAGAGGGCCCCAGCATTTT